A single sample gave rise to the 9 T cell receptor beta chains below, sequenced in a study of beta chain features in type 1 diabetes. TCRB transcripts that were expressed got sequenced, as all of the isolated RNA had been reverse transcribed. The data were produced by immunoSEQ multiplex PCR, yet TCRdb's version contains in-frame clones alone and is incomplete. The sample lists about 620,000 clones; 15% were seen once. Sequencing was performed on naive CD4+ T cells from blood. The source is a man between 18 and 35 years old in good health.

The CDR3 protein is CASSPTFDGRVRGLKNIQYF. In DNA, the CDR3 is TGTGCCAGCAGTCCCACCTTTGACGGGAGGGTCCGAGGCCTGAAAAACATTCAGTACTTC. The J gene is TRBJ2-4, the V gene TRBV28, with TRBD2 matching 8 bases. CDR1 and CDR2 from the germline V gene are MDHEN and SYDVKM. Trimming took 5 bases from V and 4 from J; bases not matched to a gene: 22. The CDR3 is made up of 20 amino acids.

The V and J genes are TRBV28 and TRBJ2-2; no firm D call. CDR1 and CDR2 from the germline V gene are MDHEN and SYDVKM. This CDR3 is 14 amino acids long. The V gene lost 2 bases and the J gene lost 1 base, with 5 bases spanning the gap. The CDR3 DNA reads as TGTGCCAGCAGTTTAGGGCAGAACACCGGGGAGCTGTTTTTT. Amino acids: CASSLGQNTGELFF.

Only a few counts were recorded for this clone. The chain carries TRBV7-2 and TRBJ2-3; 8 positions match TRBD2. CDR1 SGHTA and CDR2 FQGNSA come from the germline V gene. V was pared by 5 bases and J by 8 bases, with 6 bases of the junction left unmatched. This CDR3 is built from 13 residues. The CDR3 region has the DNA TGTGCCAGCAGCCGTACTAGCGGACCTACGCAGTATTTT. Its protein is CASSRTSGPTQYF.

J is TRBJ2-7 and V is TRBV7-9, with TRBD1 matching over 7 bases. The germline V gene has CDR1 SEHNR and CDR2 FQNEAQ (reference sequence). This CDR3 contains 14 residues. Trimming cost V 1 base and J 3 bases; bases outside gene matches: 3. The CDR3 here is CASSLEGANYEQYF. The CDR3 DNA sequence: TGTGCCAGCAGCTTAGAGGGGGCTAACTACGAGCAGTACTTC.

The CDR3: CASSPNAGLNEQFF. DNA for the CDR3: TGTGCCAGCAGTCCCAACGCAGGGCTCAATGAGCAGTTCTTC. The chain is built from TRBV6-1 and TRBJ2-1, with D perhaps matching TRBD1 (5 bases). The CDR3 extends over 14 amino acids. CDR1 and CDR2 from the germline V gene are MNHNS and SASEGT. V was pared by 5 bases and J by 6 bases, with 14 bases between.

There are a few counts of this clone. The gene calls are TRBV2 and TRBJ1-2; D remains unclear. The CDR3 is 13 residues long. Germline V gives CDR1 SNHLY, CDR2 FYNNEI. V was clipped by 3 bases and J by 4 bases, with 9 bases between them. The CDR3 nucleotides are TGTGCCAGCAGTGACTCGAAGCCCTATGGCTACACCTTC. This encodes CASSDSKPYGYTF.

The chain couples TRBV7-9 to TRBJ2-4; D gene ambiguous. Between the trimmed V and J ends, which lost 1 base and 0 bases, there was a span of 7 bases. The CDR3 is made up of 15 amino acids. Germline assignment: CDR1 SEHNR and CDR2 FQNEAQ (reference sequence). CDR3 in amino acids: CASSLGALAKNIQYF. The CDR3 bases are TGTGCCAGCAGCTTAGGGGCTCTAGCCAAAAACATTCAGTACTTC.

This clone was seen a few times. The gene calls are TRBV18 and TRBJ2-5; no firm D call. V lost 6 bases and J lost 5, with 10 bases in between. The germline CDR1 and CDR2 sequences are KGHSH and LQKENI. The CDR3 spans 12 residues. Here the CDR3 DNA reads TGTGCCAGCTCGGCTGAAAGGGAGACCCAGTACTTC. Protein product: CASSAERETQYF. The full variable domain, its missing parts supplied by reference TRBV18 and TRBJ2-5, is NAGVMQNPRHLVRRRGQEARLRCSPMKGHSHVYWYRQLPEEGLKFMVYLQKENIIDESGMPKERFSAEFPKEGPSILRIQQVVRGDSAAYFCASSAERETQYFGPGTRLLVL.

This clone has just a few counts. V usage is TRBV2 and J usage is TRBJ2-7; 7 positions match TRBD1. The V gene end was trimmed by 6 bases and the J gene end by 1 base; junction bases not matched to a gene: 21. The CDR3 runs to 19 residues. Per germline, CDR1 SNHLY and CDR2 FYNNEI. The CDR3, as DNA: TGTGCCAGCAGGGATAGGCTTCTAGTATCGACAGGGAAGTCCTACGAGCAGTACTTC. Translation gives CASRDRLLVSTGKSYEQYF.